This T cell receptor (beta chain) was recovered during a study of T cell changes during pregnancy in multiple sclerosis (dated by TCRdb to the late 2010s). With regard to the full study: The study looked at changes in the T cell repertoire across pregnancy in women with multiple sclerosis.

On this clone: No cognate antigen has been identified for it. No base quality information exists; no much larger clone differs at one position.

Looking up the germline V gene yields CDR1 MDHEN and CDR2 SYDVKM. V loses 5 bases, J loses 3 bases, and the germline ends lie 7 bases apart. The CDR3 contains 13 residues, cysteine and phenylalanine counted. Only the CDR3 part of the read is kept: 39 bases, read in frame from the first base. Library construction relied on the immunoSEQ multiplex PCR assay. TCRdb carries this immuneACCESS record with in-frame sequences only. Its versions omit some clonotypes, under half of them owing to an unresolved V gene in the studies checked, with the rest unexplained. In this sample the table shows over 7,000 clones, about nine tenths of which occur a single time. Of the sample, about 5.2% is held by the ten largest clones.

The chain was built from TRBV28 and TRBJ2-2; TRBD2 is a possible D gene, resting on 6 matching bases. The receptor was isolated from a female donor in good health, enrolled as a control in a pregnancy study. The sequenced sample was CD8+ T cells from peripheral blood mononuclear cells, obtained in the first trimester of pregnancy. The nucleotide sequence is given as TGTGCCAGCAGTCCGGGAGACACCGGGGAGCTGTTTTTT. Translated, this is CASSPGDTGELFF.